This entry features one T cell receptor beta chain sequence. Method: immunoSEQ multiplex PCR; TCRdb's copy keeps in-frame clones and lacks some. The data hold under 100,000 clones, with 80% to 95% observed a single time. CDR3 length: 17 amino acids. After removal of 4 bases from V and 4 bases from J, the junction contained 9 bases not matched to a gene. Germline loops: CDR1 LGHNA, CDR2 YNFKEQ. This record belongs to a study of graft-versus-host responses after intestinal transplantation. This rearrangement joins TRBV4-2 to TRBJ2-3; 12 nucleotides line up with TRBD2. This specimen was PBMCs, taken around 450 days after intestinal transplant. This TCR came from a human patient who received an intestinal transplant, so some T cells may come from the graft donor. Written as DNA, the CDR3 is TGTGCCAGCAGCCCCCACGTTCTAGCGGGGGGGCCAGATACGCAGTATTTT. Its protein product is CASSPHVLAGGPDTQYF.